These T cell receptor beta chains were read from a single sample in a study of T-cell reconstitution after alpha-beta-depleted transplantation in children. Using its own MiXCR run on the PCR reads, TCRdb lists one record per CDR3 protein. The sample carries around 370,000 distinct CDR3 sequences, about a tenth recorded once. The sequences come from PBMCs from the stem cell graft donor, collected from the stem cell graft. All receptors derive from a human donor who donated a stem cell graft to a child with acute lymphoblastic leukemia. Each CDR3 is given without its conserved first and last residue.

V gene	J gene	CDR3 protein
TRBV4-1	TRBJ1-2	ASSQTTAGHGYT
TRBV7-8	TRBJ1-5	ASSGQGARRGSNQPQH
TRBV6-1	TRBJ1-2	ASPFHRYT
TRBV9	TRBJ2-5	ASSVGLLGTETQY
TRBV6-2/TRBV6-3	TRBJ2-3	ASSYRLGRGTDTQY
TRBV12-3/TRBV12-4	TRBJ2-3	ASSWASDTQY
TRBV12-3/TRBV12-4	TRBJ2-7	ASSWGSGEQY
TRBV7-9	TRBJ2-2	ASSFEVGRAANTGELF
TRBV19	TRBJ2-2	GTTNTGELF
TRBV7-3	TRBJ2-1	ASSVGLSNEQF
TRBV5-1	TRBJ2-2	ASSYILAGGTGELF
TRBV2	TRBJ2-2	ASSTLRTSGRSTTGELF
TRBV5-1	TRBJ2-7	ASRRLAESYEQY
TRBV12-3/TRBV12-4	TRBJ2-2	ASSLAGRQRRTGELF
TRBV6-2/TRBV6-3	TRBJ1-2	ASSQGGSHYGYT
TRBV11-1	TRBJ2-5	ASSPRELVETQY
TRBV19	TRBJ2-5	ASSPGQGVGQTQY
TRBV10-3	TRBJ2-2	AISESTGTGELF
TRBV5-1	TRBJ2-2	ATSPSSGSPAGELF